These T cell receptor beta chains were read from a single sample in a study of read filtering for tumor transcriptome and immune sequencing. TCRdb fed the reads into MiXCR, producing one record per CDR3 protein. This sample has 90,000 to 95,000 distinct CDR3 sequences, with about 22% found just once. The sequencing input was a population of CD138-negative cells sorted from bone marrow. The receptors shown here come from a donor aged 40 or over with multiple myeloma. The CDR3 runs from the conserved cysteine through the conserved F or W. D genes are given only for firm matches. Expanded clones are given a class, and other clones once, few, many or no size at all.

abundance	v_gene	j_gene	d_gene	CDR3nt	CDR3aa
few	TRBV7-2	TRBJ1-5	.	TGTGCCAGCAGCGTCGGCCGATATCAGCCCCAGCATTTT	CASSVGRYQPQHF
many	TRBV24-1	TRBJ2-5	TRBD1	TGTGCCACCAGCCGGGACAGTCCAAAGACCCAGTACTTC	CATSRDSPKTQYF
many	TRBV11-3	TRBJ2-3	TRBD1	TGTGCCAGCAGCTTTGGACAGGTCACAGATACGCAGTATTTT	CASSFGQVTDTQYF
.	TRBV29-1	TRBJ2-3	.	TGCAGCGTTGAAGATCGGGGAGCTAGCACAGATACGCAGTATTTT	CSVEDRGASTDTQYF
many	TRBV12-3/TRBV12-4	TRBJ1-4	.	TGTGCCAGCAGTTCCGATGACAGGTCTGCGCGGAAACTGTTTTTT	CASSSDDRSARKLFF
few	TRBV7-9	TRBJ2-5	.	TGTGCCAGCAGCCAGGACAGATACCAAGAGACCCAGTACTTC	CASSQDRYQETQYF
many	TRBV20-1	TRBJ2-1	TRBD2	TGCAGTGCCAAAGCGGGGGGCCGCTACAATGAGCAGTTCTTC	CSAKAGGRYNEQFF
many	TRBV27	TRBJ1-4	.	TGTGCCAGCAAATTGCATGAAAAACTGTTTTTT	CASKLHEKLFF
many	TRBV25-1	TRBJ2-2	.	TGTGCCAGCAGCTTAGGAACTAAGCCGAACACCGGGGAGCTGTTTTTT	CASSLGTKPNTGELFF
.	TRBV7-9	TRBJ2-7	TRBD2	TGTGCCAGCAGCTTAGGTACTAGCGGGGGGTACGAGCAGTACTTC	CASSLGTSGGYEQYF
many	TRBV28	TRBJ1-1	.	TGTGCCAGCAGGGCTTTGGGCACTGAAGCTTTCTTT	CASRALGTEAFF
few	TRBV5-1	TRBJ2-7	.	TGCGCCAGCACCTCCCAGGGGACCTACGAGCAGTACTTC	CASTSQGTYEQYF
.	TRBV30	TRBJ1-1	.	TGTGCCTGGACTAAGGGGCAGGGACGGATGAACACTGAAGCTTTCTTT	CAWTKGQGRMNTEAFF
few	TRBV2	TRBJ1-6	.	TGTGCCAGCAGCCCTAGCGTGACAACTTATTCACCCCTCCACTTT	CASSPSVTTYSPLHF
many	TRBV6-5	TRBJ1-5	.	TGTGCCAGCAGTCGTTATAGCAATCAGCCCCAGCATTTT	CASSRYSNQPQHF
many	TRBV7-9	TRBJ2-3	TRBD1	TGTGCCAGCAGGCTGACAGGGTCAGATACGCAGTATTTT	CASRLTGSDTQYF
many	TRBV12-3/TRBV12-4	TRBJ2-3	.	TGTGCCAGCAGTTTCAGGGGAGATACGCAGTATTTT	CASSFRGDTQYF
many	TRBV2	TRBJ2-3	.	TGTGCCAGCAGTAGCGCGGAAACAGATACGCAGTATTTT	CASSSAETDTQYF
.	TRBV20-1	TRBJ2-1	TRBD1	TGCAGTGCTGGAGATCGGCGAGGACAGGGGGTGGACAATGAGCAGTTCTTC	CSAGDRRGQGVDNEQFF
many	TRBV12-3/TRBV12-4	TRBJ2-5	.	TGTGCCAGCACCAAAGCACACCTGCAAGAGACCCAGTACTTC	CASTKAHLQETQYF
.	TRBV29-1	TRBJ2-5	.	TGCAGCGTTGAATCCCCGTCGACAGAGACCCAGTGCTTC	CSVESPSTETQCF
many	TRBV6-2/TRBV6-3	TRBJ2-3	.	TGTGCCAGCAGTTACCGGGGCAGCACAGATACGCAGTATTTT	CASSYRGSTDTQYF
many	TRBV28	TRBJ2-7	.	TGTGCCAGCAGTTTACGTCATTTTGTGGACGAGCAGTACTTC	CASSLRHFVDEQYF
many	TRBV28	TRBJ1-6	.	TGTGCCAGCAGTTTAATTGCGACCGTTCGGGAGAATTCACCCCTCCACTTT	CASSLIATVRENSPLHF
.	TRBV11-2	TRBJ2-7	.	TGTGCCAGCAATCGCCGAAACAGGGAGTACGAGCAGTACTTC	CASNRRNREYEQYF
many	TRBV6-6	TRBJ2-1	.	TGTGCCAGCAGTCCCTCGACAGGCTCCTACAATGAGCAGTTCTTC	CASSPSTGSYNEQFF
few	TRBV2	TRBJ1-3	.	TGTGCCAGCAGCAATCCCGGACACCTTGGAAACACCATATATTTT	CASSNPGHLGNTIYF
many	TRBV6-2/TRBV6-3	TRBJ2-7	.	TGTGCCAGCAGTTACTCGACAGGCCGGGGCTACGAGCAGTACTTC	CASSYSTGRGYEQYF
few	TRBV4-2	TRBJ1-1	.	TGTGCCAGCAGCCAAGATGGCAGCCCGAACACTGAAGCTTTCTTT	CASSQDGSPNTEAFF
many	TRBV12-3/TRBV12-4	TRBJ2-2	TRBD1	TGTGCCAGCAGTCCTACAGGGGTTGGCACCGGGGAGCTGTTTTTT	CASSPTGVGTGELFF
many	TRBV5-5	TRBJ2-3	TRBD2	TGTGCCAGCAGCTCCAGATCCGGGACTAGCGGGGCTAGGAGGGATACGCAGTATTTT	CASSSRSGTSGARRDTQYF
many	TRBV5-6	TRBJ1-2	.	TGTGCCAGCAGCTTGGAAGGAGGATCCTATGGCTACACCTTC	CASSLEGGSYGYTF
.	TRBV18	TRBJ1-2	.	TGTGCCGGCTCTCATCCCCGCTATGGCTACACCTTC	CAGSHPRYGYTF
.	TRBV20-1	TRBJ2-4	.	TGCAGTGCTGACAGGACTTTCGGGGATACGCAGTATTTC	CSADRTFGDTQYF
few	TRBV5-1	TRBJ2-5	.	TGCGCCAGCAGCCCAGGGACCGGGTCGACCCAGTACTTC	CASSPGTGSTQYF
.	TRBV5-4	TRBJ2-2	.	TGTGCCAGCAGCTTGGTCGGGCCAAACACCGGGGAGCTGTTTTTT	CASSLVGPNTGELFF
few	TRBV11-2	TRBJ1-1	.	TGTGCCAGCAGCTTTCCCCAGATGGTGGTAGCGGCTTTCTTT	CASSFPQMVVAAFF
many	TRBV10-3	TRBJ2-1	.	TGTGCCATCGAGGGTGACCGCCGGGGCCAACACAATGAGCAGTTCTTC	CAIEGDRRGQHNEQFF
many	TRBV12-3/TRBV12-4	TRBJ2-3	TRBD2	TGTGCCAGCTGTCTAGCGGGGGGCGGGGATACGCAGTATTTT	CASCLAGGGDTQYF
many	TRBV19	TRBJ2-1	.	TGTGCCAGTAGTAATCGGGGACCCCCGGATGAGCAGTTCTTC	CASSNRGPPDEQFF
few	TRBV5-1	TRBJ2-5	.	TGCGCCAGCAGCGGGGCAGGGGCGGATGTGACCCAGTACTTC	CASSGAGADVTQYF
few	TRBV29-1	TRBJ1-5	.	TGCAGCGTAGGCCGGACTAGCGGAACAGATACGCAGCATTTT	CSVGRTSGTDTQHF
many	TRBV7-2	TRBJ2-5	.	TGTGCCAGCAGCTTAGTTCTCCAAGAGACCCAGTACTTC	CASSLVLQETQYF